This T cell receptor beta chain comes out of a study of T cell responses to AZD1222 COVID-19 vaccine (dated by TCRdb to the early 2020s). Background on the whole study: AZD1222 recipients given second doses at about 4 weeks or at about 12 weeks were pooled, since spike-specific TCR depth and breadth were not found to differ between the two schedules. TCR sequencing was performed for about 250 trial participants, of whom roughly 200 were given two doses of AZD1222 and approximately 25 were given two doses of MenACWY control vaccine. Trial participants were enrolled into age subgroups of 18-55, 56-69 and 70-plus years, which contained about 150, 27 and 61 TCR-sequenced participants, respectively. Points the paper makes about the study in general: Conclusions about previously exposed vaccinees are limited, since just a handful of AZD1222 recipients were seropositive for SARS-CoV-2 at baseline. Participants were mostly white British and included more females than males, and it was suggested by the authors that clonal diversity may have been underestimated. Because no samples from the day 14 peak response were available, repertoires could be characterized only after the peak T cell response. Epitopes outside the regions mutated in the B.1.351 and B.1.1.7 variants were reportedly recognized by nearly half of the unique spike-specific TCRs. In the small 56-69-year group, the increase in depth fell short of significance, most likely because of low power. After two AZD1222 doses, spike-specific TCR breadth and depth were significantly higher than at day 0 and than in MenACWY recipients. Vaccine-associated CD4 TCRs spanned the whole spike protein, with dominant responses in regions 160-218 and 743-854.

The time point label here, explained by the study, means: baseline before first vaccination. The vaccinee samples were drawn from two UK trials, COV001 and COV002, one of which was a single-blind randomized controlled phase 2/3 trial testing AZD1222 (ChAdOx1 nCoV-19) in healthy adults. For TCRbeta chain sequencing, PBMC samples from trial participants were taken at day 0 and at day 28 after the second dose. For this clone: No antigen is known for it. Nothing much larger sits one base from this clone, and base qualities are not available.

The CDR3 regions of human TCRbeta chains were analyzed by immunosequencing. On the authors' methods: Repertoire TCRs were matched against a reference library of SARS-CoV-2-specific TCRs generated with the MIRA antigen-specificity platform. Breadth was defined as the fraction of unique TCRs that were SARS-CoV-2-associated, and depth was defined as the fraction of total T cells that were SARS-CoV-2-associated. Using the MIRA data, each spike-specific TCR was mapped to the spike region that the TCR reacts to and placed in a CD4 or CD8 class. Log10-transformed breadth and depth values were compared by one-way ANOVA with Sidak's multiple comparisons tests. Drawn from immuneACCESS, this table holds only the in-frame rearrangements with V and J called that TCRdb kept. Clones are partly lost; checked studies trace under half to an unresolved V gene and leave the rest unexplained. Clonal size and the V and J genes are those of that table, whereas D and trimming came from the DNA. The sample table holds over 110,000 clones, of which 92% were seen once. The ten top clones hold 3% to 3.5% of the sample.

The V end loses 1 base and the J end loses 11 bases, and a stretch of 15 bases separates them. The germline V gene provides CDR1 MNHNS and CDR2 SASEGT. The CDR3 runs 14 residues from the cysteine to the phenylalanine. Only the CDR3 region is kept as DNA, spanning 42 bases read in frame from base 1. The material was peripheral blood, obtained on day 0 of AZD1222 vaccination. The V and J genes are TRBV6-1 and TRBJ1-5; the best D guess is TRBD1, with 6 bases matching. The TCR sequence derives from an adult in good health. The CDR3 reads as follows: CASSEVQGIGAQHF. DNA sequence: TGTGCCAGCAGTGAAGTTCAGGGGATTGGGGCCCAGCATTTT.